The sequence of this T cell receptor beta chain was determined in a study of cytomegalovirus exposure and HLA in healthy donors. Study information: There were 300 to 400 genotyped donors. Of these, 75% to 90% fell in the genetic ancestry cluster associated with self-reported Caucasian donors. General study points: One variant, a missense change in DCLRE1C, was linked in a later analysis to TCR beta V- and J-gene trimming. A later analysis reportedly found fewer N-insertions in an Asian-associated ancestry cluster than the approximately 660-donor mean.

To note about this clone: Its antigen remains unknown.

Looked up from germline, CDR1 is SNHLY and CDR2 is FYNNEI. The length of the CDR3 is 15 residues. With 6 bases clipped from V and 6 bases from J, the junction kept 9 bases outside the gene matches. Amplification used 60 Vbeta primers and 13 Jbeta primers. Only in-frame clones appear in the TCRdb table, and some are missing; sequencing was by immunoSEQ multiplex PCR. The sample has 150,000 to 200,000 clones, 86% seen once. The receptor comes from a young woman in good health and CMV-seronegative. The sequenced sample consisted of PBMCs. The chain has TRBV2 and TRBJ2-7; 12 nucleotides agree with TRBD2. This CDR3 reads CASSPLTSGRPEQYF. The CDR3 DNA is TGTGCCAGCAGCCCCCTGACTAGCGGGAGACCCGAGCAGTACTTC.